Shown below are 21 T cell receptor beta chains from a single sample sequenced in a study of blood T cell repertoires in COVID-19. TCRdb's table, derived via immunoSEQ multiplex PCR, lists solely in-frame clones and lacks some. The top ten hold about 51% of the sample, which has fewer than 15,000 clones, 75% to 90% seen once. Sequenced: peripheral blood. These receptors originate from a man at least 80 years old with acute or convalescent COVID-19.

The chain has TRBV5-1 and TRBJ2-1, with a weak D call TRBD1 (7 bases). V dropped 1 base and J dropped 7 bases, with 15 bases sitting between them. The CDR3 length is 15 residues. Germline V gene data show CDR1 as SGHRS and CDR2 as YFSETQ. The chain's CDR3 is CASSLFSGGLNEQFF. The CDR3 nucleotides read TGCGCCAGCAGCTTGTTTTCAGGGGGGTTAAATGAGCAGTTCTTC.

The rearrangement joins TRBV7-9 to TRBJ1-2; TRBD1 might be the D (5 bases). V lost 6 bases, J lost 8 bases, and 16 bases lay in between. Germline-derived CDR1 and CDR2 are SEHNR and FQNEAQ (reference sequence). This CDR3 has 13 residues. The CDR3 sequence is CASSIQGARGYTF. The CDR3 bases are TGTGCCAGCAGTATCCAGGGCGCTCGGGGCTACACCTTC.

The V call is TRBV6-5, the J call TRBJ2-7, with D perhaps TRBD2 (6 bases). The ends were cut back, 6 bases at V and 2 bases at J, with 14 bases in the middle. The CDR3 contains 14 residues. The V gene's germline CDR1 is MNHEY and CDR2 SVGAGI. CDR3 DNA sequence: TGTGCCAGCAGCCCGGGAGCGGGCACCTACGAGCAGTACTTC. Residues: CASSPGAGTYEQYF.

This CDR3 reads CASSQGDSWEETQYF. The CDR3, as DNA: TGCGCCAGCAGTCAGGGGGACAGCTGGGAAGAGACCCAGTACTTC. V is TRBV10-1 and J is TRBJ2-5; 7 nucleotides agree with TRBD1. Germline V gives CDR1 WNHNN, CDR2 SYGVQD (reference sequence). Trimming at V came to 5 bases and at J to 3 bases, leaving 9 bases not matched to a gene. The CDR3 is made up of 15 amino acids.

This clone was observed a single time. V usage is TRBV5-1 and J usage is TRBJ2-5; 9 nucleotides match TRBD1. J lost 3 bases, V lost 4 bases, and 10 bases had no gene match. This CDR3 is built from 16 residues. Germline CDR1 is SGHRS and CDR2 is YFSETQ. CDR3 amino acids: CASSGMWGQGEETQYF. The CDR3 DNA reads TGCGCCAGCAGCGGAATGTGGGGACAGGGCGAAGAGACCCAGTACTTC.

This chain uses TRBV20-1 with TRBJ1-1; a possible D gene is TRBD1 (6 bases). CDR1 and CDR2 from the germline V gene are DFQATT and SNEGSKA (reference sequence). V shed 3 bases and J shed 4 bases, with 15 bases lying between them. The CDR3 covers 14 residues. The CDR3 reads CSASDRRGTTEAFF. CDR3 coding DNA: TGCAGTGCTAGTGACAGGCGGGGAACCACTGAAGCTTTCTTT.

The chain uses TRBV1 and TRBJ2-7; the listed D gene, TRBD2, was not tested against the DNA. TRBV1 is termed a pseudogene. This CDR3 has 12 residues. The CDR3 sequence is CTSSQDLGGQYF. CDR3 bases: TGCACCAGCAGCCAAGATCTTGGAGGGCAGTACTTC.

The chain uses TRBV9 and TRBJ2-1; TRBD2 is a possible D gene (6 bases). V lost 4 bases and J lost 2, with 16 bases in between. The CDR3 totals 16 residues. Looked up from germline, CDR1 is SGDLS and CDR2 is YYNGEE. This chain's CDR3 is CASSPRWSGPYNEQFF. The DNA of the CDR3 is TGTGCCAGCAGCCCCAGATGGAGCGGGCCCTACAATGAGCAGTTCTTC.

The chain has TRBV11-3 and TRBJ2-1, with 12 bases fitting TRBD2. The V gene's germline CDR1 is SGHNT and CDR2 YENEEA. This CDR3 spans 18 amino acids. J lost 4 bases, V lost 0 bases, and 7 bases had no gene match. CDR3: CASSLDHRTSGAYNEQFF. Written as DNA, the CDR3 is TGTGCCAGCAGCTTAGACCACAGGACTAGCGGGGCGTACAATGAGCAGTTCTTC.

The chain employs TRBV7-9 and TRBJ2-6; tentatively, D is TRBD2 (5 bases). This CDR3 contains 18 residues. V lost 2 bases to trimming and J lost 2 bases, with 16 bases between them. The V gene's germline CDR1 is SEHNR and CDR2 FQNEAQ (reference sequence). In DNA, the CDR3 is TGTGCCAGCAGCTTAAGGACTCAGGACTTGGCTGGGGCCAACGTCCTGACTTTC. Its translation: CASSLRTQDLAGANVLTF.

The rearrangement joins TRBV4-2 to TRBJ1-2, with TRBD1 as a possible D gene (5 bases). This CDR3 has 15 residues. V lost 1 base, J lost 4 bases, and 13 bases lay in between. Looked up from germline, CDR1 is LGHNA and CDR2 is YNFKEQ. This CDR3 reads CASSQGGEVAYGYTF. For the CDR3, the DNA is TGTGCCAGCAGCCAAGGGGGGGAAGTGGCCTATGGCTACACCTTC.

The genes are TRBV9 and TRBJ2-2; 10 nucleotides line up with TRBD1. The V and J ends lost 4 bases and 4 bases, in that order; junction bases with no gene match: 7. The CDR3 loop spans 16 amino acids. The germline V gene has CDR1 SGDLS and CDR2 YYNGEE. The CDR3 sequence is CASSPRGQGTTGELFF. As DNA, the CDR3 is TGTGCCAGCAGCCCCCGGGGACAGGGGACCACCGGGGAGCTGTTTTTT.

This chain joins TRBV5-1 and TRBJ1-1; no clear D. The V gene lost 0 bases and the J gene lost 0 bases, with 9 bases spanning the gap. The CDR3 spans 15 residues. Germline CDR1 is SGHRS and CDR2 is YFSETQ. CDR3 residues: CASSLETRMNTEAFF. The CDR3 bases are TGCGCCAGCAGCTTGGAGACACGTATGAACACTGAAGCTTTCTTT. The complete variable domain, with remaining parts taken from reference TRBV5-1 and TRBJ1-1, reads KAGVTQTPRYLIKTRGQQVTLSCSPISGHRSVSWYQQTPGQGLQFLFEYFSETQRNKGNFPGRFSGRQFSNSRSEMNVSTLELGDSALYLCASSLETRMNTEAFFGQGTRLTVV.

The chain carries TRBV11-3 and TRBJ2-7; 8 nucleotides match TRBD2. The CDR3 is 14 residues long. The V and J ends lost 5 bases and 3 bases, in that order; junction bases with no gene match: 6. CDR1 is SGHNT and CDR2 is YENEEA in the germline V gene. Here the CDR3 DNA reads TGTGCCAGCAGCCTATCCGGGACTAGCTACGAGCAGTACTTC. Amino acid sequence: CASSLSGTSYEQYF.

J is TRBJ1-2 and V is TRBV7-2; 12 nucleotides match TRBD1. The CDR3 loop spans 15 amino acids. Trimming cost V 3 bases and J 4 bases; bases outside gene matches: 3. Germline V lookup: CDR1 SGHTA, CDR2 FQGNSA. The CDR3 sequence is CASSFGTGGTYGYTF. DNA of the CDR3: TGTGCCAGCAGCTTCGGGACAGGGGGCACCTATGGCTACACCTTC.

V gene TRBV4-1 combines with J gene TRBJ1-2; no definite D call. The V gene lost 4 bases and the J gene lost 8 bases, with 14 bases spanning the gap. This CDR3 spans 13 amino acids. Germline V gives CDR1 MGHRA, CDR2 YSYEKL. The CDR3 DNA reads as TGCGCCAGCAGCCCTTGGACGGAGGAAGGCTACACCTTC. Its translation: CASSPWTEEGYTF.

The J gene is TRBJ2-3, the V gene TRBV30, with TRBD1 matching over 7 bases. V trimming: 3 bases; J trimming: 4 bases; junction bases outside the gene matches: 13. The CDR3 consists of 16 residues. Germline V CDR1 and CDR2: GTSNPN, SVGIG (reference sequence). The CDR3 spells CAWRHKQGWGADTQYF. Here the CDR3 DNA reads TGTGCCTGGAGGCATAAACAGGGGTGGGGAGCAGATACGCAGTATTTT.

The genes are TRBV5-1 and TRBJ2-7; maybe TRBD1 (5 bases). The ends were cut back, 0 bases at V and 4 bases at J, with 11 bases in the middle. The CDR3 extends over 14 amino acids. CDR1 and CDR2 from the germline V gene are SGHRS and YFSETQ. CDR3 residues: CASSLAGSGYEQYF. CDR3 sequence (DNA): TGCGCCAGCAGCTTGGCAGGGTCCGGTTACGAGCAGTACTTC.

The genes are TRBV28 and TRBJ2-1; 12 nucleotides agree with TRBD2. CDR3 length: 15 residues. CDR1 and CDR2 (germline): MDHEN, SYDVKM. Unmatched junction bases numbered 3, after V lost 4 bases and J lost 5 bases. CDR3 loop: CASSSTSGGNNEQFF. CDR3 sequence (DNA): TGTGCCAGCAGTTCGACTAGCGGGGGCAACAATGAGCAGTTCTTC. Filled out from reference TRBV28 and TRBJ2-1, the complete variable domain reads DVKVTQSSRYLVKRTGEKVFLECVQDMDHENMFWYRQDPGLGLRLIYFSYDVKMKEKGDIPEGYSVSREKKERFSLILESASTNQTSMYLCASSSTSGGNNEQFFGPGTRLTVL.

The CDR3 region has the DNA TGTGCCAGCAGTGGGCAGGGAGGGGGCACTGAAGCTTTCTTT. It codes for CASSGQGGGTEAFF. The V and J genes are TRBV2 and TRBJ1-1, with a tentative D call TRBD1 (6 bases). The V gene's germline CDR1 is SNHLY and CDR2 FYNNEI. V was cut by 4 bases and J by 4 bases, with 13 bases left in between. The CDR3 is made up of 14 amino acids.

This chain connects TRBV3-1 (or the pseudogene TRBV3-2) to TRBJ2-5; 15 nucleotides agree with TRBD2. Germline V CDR1 and CDR2: LGHDT, YNNKEL (reference sequence). The trim removed 4 bases at V and 2 bases at J, leaving 5 bases unmatched. The CDR3 extends over 17 amino acids. CDR3 nucleotide sequence: TGTGCCAGCAGCCTTCGGACTAGCGGGAGGGTTCAAGAGACCCAGTACTTC. This codes for CASSLRTSGRVQETQYF.